This entry concerns a single T cell receptor (beta chain). What this receptor recognizes is not known. It has no much larger one-base neighbor in the sample; base qualities were not kept. The label giving this sample's time point can be read as: baseline before first vaccination. The vaccinee samples were drawn from two UK trials, COV001 and COV002, one of which was a single-blind randomized controlled phase 2/3 trial testing AZD1222 (ChAdOx1 nCoV-19) in healthy adults. For TCRbeta chain sequencing, PBMC samples from trial participants were taken at day 0 and at day 28 after the second dose. Per the germline V gene, SGHRS is the CDR1 and YFSETQ is the CDR2. Its CDR3 holds 17 amino acids, cysteine through phenylalanine. This entry keeps only the CDR3 DNA: 51 bases, framed from base 1. V was cut back by 3 bases and J by 4 bases, leaving a gap of 20 bases between them. This sample was taken from a study of T cell responses to AZD1222 COVID-19 vaccine (dated by TCRdb to the early 2020s). Looking at the study overall: AZD1222 recipients whose second dose came at about 4 weeks and those whose second dose came at about 12 weeks were combined into one group, since spike-specific TCR depth and breadth did not differ between the two schedules. TCR sequencing was performed for more than 230 trial participants, of whom about 200 were given two doses of AZD1222 and some 26 were given two doses of MenACWY control vaccine. Trial participants were enrolled into age subgroups of 18-55, 56-69 and 70-plus years, which contained approximately 150, 28 and 58 TCR-sequenced participants, respectively. Study-wide findings and limitations: Conclusions about previously exposed vaccinees were limited because only five to seven AZD1222 recipients were SARS-CoV-2 seropositive at baseline. Because no day 14 peak-response samples were available, repertoires were characterized only after the peak T cell response. The 56-69-year group was small, and its depth increase did not reach significance, likely because of low power. Participants were mostly white British and included more females than males, and it was suggested by the authors that clonal diversity may have been underestimated. Epitopes outside the regions mutated in the B.1.351 and B.1.1.7 variants were reportedly recognized by nearly half of the unique spike-specific TCRs. CD4 TCRs associated with the vaccine covered the entire spike protein, and the dominant responses were in regions 160-218 and 743-854. After two AZD1222 doses, both the breadth and the depth of spike-specific TCRs were significantly higher than at day 0 and than in MenACWY recipients.

The CDR3 regions of human TCRbeta chains were subjected to immunosequencing. As for the original processing: TCRs in the repertoires were compared against a reference library of SARS-CoV-2-specific TCRs that had been generated with the MIRA antigen-specificity platform. Breadth was defined as the fraction of unique TCRs that were SARS-CoV-2-associated, and depth was defined as the fraction of total T cells that were SARS-CoV-2-associated. Using the MIRA data, each spike-specific TCR was mapped to the spike region that the TCR reacts to and placed in a CD4 or CD8 class. Log10-transformed breadth and depth values were compared by one-way ANOVA with Sidak's multiple comparisons tests. Imported from immuneACCESS, the table was reduced by TCRdb to in-frame sequences with V and J called. These copies leave out some clones; in studies compared against another copy, an unresolved V gene accounts for under half, and the cause of the remainder is not known. The DNA was the basis for D and trimming; V, J and clone size are from that table. This sample comprises fewer than 100,000 clones, roughly 84% of them detected only once. The ten largest clones add up to more than 10% of the sample.

The clonotype comes from an adult in good health. This sequence uses TRBV5-1 and TRBJ1-3, with TRBD1 perhaps the D gene, on 5 matching bases. Material: peripheral blood, obtained on day 0 of AZD1222 vaccination. The DNA reads TGCGCCAGCAGCTATGGCCTCGGTACAGGAGGGGGAAACACCATATATTTT. The translation is CASSYGLGTGGGNTIYF.